A single sample gave rise to the 13 T cell receptor beta chains below, sequenced in a study of Graves' ophthalmopathy and Graves' hyperthyroidism. RNA transcripts yielded amplified TCR beta CDR3 regions. HTBI primers were used in a first-round RT-PCR, which preceded a second-round multiplex PCR. TCRdb ran MiXCR on the multiplex PCR reads and lists one entry per CDR3 protein. Among roughly 610,000 distinct CDR3 sequences listed, over 20% were seen once. What was sequenced was peripheral blood. These receptors were obtained from a woman under 30 with stable Graves' hyperthyroidism. Some clones in this sample may be carry-over from other donors' samples.

This sequence joins TRBV5-1 and TRBJ1-1; D uncertain. Between the trimmed V and J ends, which lost 7 bases and 1 base, there was a span of 17 bases. This CDR3 spans 15 amino acids. Per germline, CDR1 SGHRS and CDR2 YFSETQ. The CDR3 bases are TGCGCCAGCGGACCCGGTTGGATATCGAACACTGAAGCTTTCTTT. Translated, it gives CASGPGWISNTEAFF.

This clonotype was observed a single time. The chain employs TRBV6-1 and TRBJ2-2; D not resolved. Germline values: CDR1 MNHNS, CDR2 SASEGT. The CDR3 sequence is 14 residues long. Deletions cut 6 bases from V and 0 bases from J, with 8 bases between. In DNA, the CDR3 is TGTGCCAGCAGAGGACCCGCGAACACCGGGGAGCTGTTTTTT. Protein product: CASRGPANTGELFF.

The table lists this clonotype with many counts. Here the CDR3 DNA reads TGTGCCACCAGTGCGCCTAGCGGGAGGGCCGGGGAGACCCAGTACTTC. It specifies CATSAPSGRAGETQYF. The chain employs TRBV24-1 and TRBJ2-5; 12 bases are shared with TRBD2. The CDR3 is 16 residues long. Germline trimming cut 5 bases from V and 5 bases from J; bases unmatched to any gene: 8. Germline V gene data show CDR1 as KGHDR and CDR2 as SFDVKD.

This clonotype was picked up many times. The V and J genes are TRBV6-5 and TRBJ1-2; 8 bases line up with TRBD1. The V gene's germline CDR1 is MNHEY and CDR2 SVGAGI. Trimming cost V 0 bases and J 4 bases; bases outside gene matches: 7. The CDR3 length is 16 residues. The CDR3 DNA sequence: TGTGCCAGCAGTTACTCGACCCAGGGGGCTTCCTATGGCTACACCTTC. Its translation: CASSYSTQGASYGYTF.

Many counts were recorded for this clonotype. The rearrangement links TRBV28 to TRBJ1-1, with D hard to call. The germline V gene has CDR1 MDHEN and CDR2 SYDVKM. The ends were cut back, 5 bases at V and 2 bases at J, with 9 bases in the middle. The CDR3 is made up of 13 amino acids. CDR3 sequence: CASSPRINTEAFF. CDR3 bases: TGTGCCAGCAGTCCGCGGATAAACACTGAAGCTTTCTTT.

This clonotype was counted at least ten times. The chain employs TRBV11-2 and TRBJ2-7; a weak D match, TRBD1 (5 bases). Germline assignment: CDR1 SGHAT and CDR2 FQNNGV. V was trimmed by 3 bases and J by 6 bases, leaving 9 bases between them. The CDR3 contains 12 residues. CDR3 nucleotide sequence: TGTGCCAGCAGCTTTAGCAGGGTCGAGCAGTACTTC. This gives the protein CASSFSRVEQYF.

This chain links TRBV9 with TRBJ1-2; D is undetermined. CDR3 length: 17 residues. Germline lookup yields CDR1 SGDLS and CDR2 YYNGEE. V lost 0 bases to trimming and J lost 3 bases, with 18 bases between them. CDR3 residues: CASSVGGPALGDYGYTF. As DNA, the CDR3 is TGTGCCAGCAGCGTAGGGGGTCCTGCGCTCGGGGACTATGGCTACACCTTC.

This clonotype was observed many times. This chain connects TRBV14 to TRBJ1-2; maybe TRBD1 (6 bases). The V end was cut by 0 bases, the J end by 4 bases, with 12 bases between. Germline V CDR1 and CDR2: SGHDN, FVKESK. This CDR3 contains 15 residues. The CDR3 DNA reads TGTGCCAGCAGCCAAGATTGGGGCAGGGGCTATGGCTACACCTTC. Its translation: CASSQDWGRGYGYTF.

There are a few counts of this clonotype. The CDR3 DNA follows: TGTGCCAGCAGTGAGGGAGCGGGCATTCAGTACTTC. Its protein is CASSEGAGIQYF. The chain links TRBV2 to TRBJ2-4; tentative D call: TRBD2 (6 bases). This CDR3 spans 12 amino acids. V lost 3 bases, J lost 9 bases, and 9 bases lay in between. Germline loops: CDR1 SNHLY, CDR2 FYNNEI.

The sample holds many counts of this clonotype. The rearrangement uses TRBV20-1 and TRBJ2-7; 11 positions agree with TRBD2. V was pared by 6 bases and J by 2 bases, with 3 bases of the junction left unmatched. This CDR3 spans 13 amino acids. Germline-derived CDR1 and CDR2 are DFQATT and SNEGSKA (reference sequence). As DNA, the CDR3 is TGCAGTGCGGTAGCGGGGGGGCCCTACGAGCAGTACTTC. It yields the protein CSAVAGGPYEQYF.

This clonotype was picked up many times. V usage is TRBV30 and J usage is TRBJ2-7; 9 bases are shared with TRBD1. V was pared by 4 bases and J by 7 bases, with 8 bases of the junction left unmatched. The CDR3 totals 13 residues. CDR1 is GTSNPN, CDR2 SVGIG, per germline (reference sequence). The CDR3 protein is CAWISQGAGEQYF. CDR3 in DNA: TGTGCCTGGATTTCACAGGGGGCAGGGGAGCAGTACTTC.

The V and J genes are TRBV5-6 and TRBJ2-7, with TRBD2 matching over 12 bases. Germline V lookup: CDR1 SGHDT, CDR2 YYEEEE. The CDR3 loop spans 17 amino acids. The V segment lost 1 base and the J segment 2 bases; nucleotides outside the gene matches: 7. CDR3 region: CASSLTLAGGRTYEQYF. CDR3 nucleotide sequence: TGTGCCAGCAGCTTGACACTAGCGGGAGGTCGCACCTACGAGCAGTACTTC. Complete variable domain (other parts from reference TRBV5-6 and TRBJ2-7): DAGVTQSPTHLIKTRGQQVTLRCSPKSGHDTVSWYQQALGQGPQFIFQYYEEEERQRGNFPDRFSGHQFPNYSSELNVNALLLGDSALYLCASSLTLAGGRTYEQYFGPGTRLTVT.

The sample holds many counts of this clonotype. The V and J genes are TRBV20-1 and TRBJ1-5, with D possibly matching TRBD1 (5 bases). The CDR3 spans 15 residues. V was pared by 4 bases and J by 2 bases, with 15 bases between. Per the germline V gene, CDR1 is DFQATT and CDR2 is SNEGSKA (reference sequence). Here the CDR3 reads CSAKLQAGGNQPQHF. The CDR3 DNA sequence: TGCAGTGCTAAGTTACAGGCGGGAGGCAATCAGCCCCAGCATTTT.